This is a list of T cell receptor beta chains from one sample in a study of control samples from healthy donors and cancer patients. The table came from immunoSEQ multiplex PCR; TCRdb's copy has only in-frame clones and leaves some out. The table has about 160,000 clones, roughly 95% seen once. Input material: blood. The origin of the receptors is a woman aged 25 to 45 in good health. Both conserved end residues are part of each CDR3. D genes are given only for firm matches. A row's size may be missing; if present it is once, few, many or a size class.

clone size,V gene,CDR3 length,J gene,D gene,CDR3 protein,CDR3 DNA
NA,TRBV10-1,13,TRBJ1-1,NA,CASSEYTGRKAFF,TGCGCCAGCAGTGAGTATACAGGTCGGAAAGCTTTCTTT
NA,TRBV5-6,13,TRBJ1-1,NA,CASSLLGNTEAFF,TGTGCCAGCAGCTTACTAGGGAACACTGAAGCTTTCTTT
NA,TRBV18,15,TRBJ2-2,NA,CASSRVEGNTGELFF,TGTGCCAGCTCGCGCGTAGAAGGGAATACCGGGGAGCTGTTTTTT
NA,TRBV7-8,17,TRBJ2-5,TRBD2,CASSLPSGSFSMETQYF,TGTGCCAGCAGCTTACCCAGCGGGAGTTTTAGTATGGAGACCCAGTACTTC
NA,TRBV7-6,14,TRBJ2-3,NA,CASSDGHGTDTQYF,TGTGCCAGCAGCGACGGACACGGCACAGATACGCAGTATTTT
NA,TRBV5-1,15,TRBJ1-4,NA,CASSLGSGANEKLFF,TGCGCCAGCAGCTTGGGATCGGGGGCGAACGAAAAACTGTTTTTT
NA,TRBV6-5,13,TRBJ2-1,NA,CASSYPWATRQFF,TGTGCCAGCAGTTACCCCTGGGCCACCAGGCAGTTCTTC
once,TRBV2,17,TRBJ1-2,TRBD1,CASRETGLVVSNYGYTF,TGTGCCAGCAGAGAGACAGGGCTGGTAGTGTCTAACTATGGCTACACCTTC
NA,TRBV4-1,17,TRBJ2-1,NA,CASSPLGQTKSYNEQFF,TGCGCCAGCAGCCCCTTGGGGCAGACAAAGTCCTACAATGAGCAGTTCTTC
NA,TRBV28,13,TRBJ1-1,NA,CASSWSGTTEAFF,TGTGCCAGCAGTTGGTCGGGGACCACTGAAGCTTTCTTT
NA,TRBV7-8,16,TRBJ1-1,TRBD1,CASTKLRGQGGTEAFF,TGTGCCAGCACCAAACTCAGGGGACAGGGTGGCACTGAAGCTTTCTTT
NA,TRBV4-1,15,TRBJ1-2,NA,CASSQGGPDHYGYTF,TGCGCCAGCAGCCAAGGGGGACCGGACCACTATGGCTACACCTTC
NA,TRBV27,12,TRBJ1-6,NA,CASSPQGSPLHF,TGTGCCAGCAGTCCCCAGGGTTCACCCCTCCACTTT
NA,TRBV15,16,TRBJ2-3,NA,CATSERTGRVADTQYF,TGTGCCACCAGCGAAAGGACAGGGAGGGTCGCAGATACGCAGTATTTT
once,TRBV3-1/TRBV3-2,15,TRBJ1-2,TRBD1,CASSQEGGQGYGYTF,TGTGCCAGCAGCCAAGAAGGGGGACAGGGCTATGGCTACACCTTC
NA,TRBV4-1,16,TRBJ1-3,NA,CASSQLPGEPGNTIYF,TGCGCCAGCAGCCAACTCCCGGGAGAGCCTGGAAACACCATATATTTT
NA,TRBV2,13,TRBJ1-5,NA,CASRDRHNQPQHF,TGTGCCAGCAGAGACAGGCATAATCAGCCCCAGCATTTT
NA,TRBV28,16,TRBJ2-3,TRBD2,CASSLGTSRLTDTQYF,TGTGCCAGCAGTTTAGGGACTAGCCGACTCACAGATACGCAGTATTTT
NA,TRBV10-3,16,TRBJ1-5,NA,CAISEFGQGDNQPQHF,TGTGCCATCAGTGAGTTTGGGCAGGGCGACAATCAGCCCCAGCATTTT
NA,TRBV3-1/TRBV3-2,16,TRBJ2-2,NA,CASSQWLQPNTGELFF,TGTGCCAGCAGCCAATGGTTACAGCCGAACACCGGGGAGCTGTTTTTT
NA,TRBV28,13,TRBJ2-7,NA,CASSLLGRGEQYF,TGTGCCAGCAGCCTACTCGGACGGGGAGAGCAGTACTTC
few,TRBV7-2,17,TRBJ2-1,NA,CASSLEWLRASVGEQFF,TGTGCCAGCAGCTTAGAATGGCTCCGGGCTAGCGTGGGTGAGCAGTTCTTC
NA,TRBV4-1,17,TRBJ2-1,TRBD2,CASSQARTSENPNEQFF,TGCGCCAGCAGCCAAGCAAGGACTAGCGAGAATCCGAATGAGCAGTTCTTC
NA,TRBV5-1,13,TRBJ1-2,NA,CASSSNGQSGYTF,TGCGCCAGCAGCTCTAATGGACAGTCTGGCTACACCTTC
NA,TRBV12-3/TRBV12-4,12,TRBJ1-2,NA,CASRGGNYGYTF,TGTGCCAGCAGGGGAGGGAACTATGGCTACACCTTC
NA,TRBV28,14,TRBJ2-1,NA,CAICPGGLGNEQFF,TGTGCCATCTGTCCGGGGGGCCTTGGGAATGAGCAGTTCTTC
NA,TRBV5-4,13,TRBJ2-7,NA,CASSLVSGDEQYF,TGTGCCAGCAGCTTGGTTTCGGGGGACGAGCAGTACTTC
NA,TRBV30,13,TRBJ2-7,TRBD1,CAWGRQGDGEQYF,TGTGCCTGGGGGCGACAGGGGGATGGCGAGCAGTACTTC
NA,TRBV13,15,TRBJ2-6,TRBD1,CASSFRGSGANVLTF,TGTGCCAGCAGCTTCAGGGGGTCTGGGGCCAACGTCCTGACTTTC
once,TRBV4-1,15,TRBJ2-1,TRBD2,CASSQETSGGAVQFF,TGCGCCAGCAGCCAGGAGACTAGCGGGGGGGCGGTGCAGTTCTTC
NA,TRBV5-1,14,TRBJ1-6,TRBD1,CASGTGGYNSPLHF,TGCGCCAGCGGAACAGGGGGCTATAATTCACCCCTCCACTTT
NA,TRBV5-1,15,TRBJ2-7,TRBD1,CASSWTSGGPYEQYF,TGCGCCAGCAGCTGGACCTCAGGGGGACCCTACGAGCAGTACTTC
NA,TRBV24-1,15,TRBJ2-2,NA,CATSDLKGGTGELFF,TGTGCCACCAGTGATTTAAAAGGTGGGACCGGGGAGCTGTTTTTT
NA,TRBV2,17,TRBJ2-4,TRBD2,CASNGGGRGVSKNIQYF,TGTGCCAGCAACGGTGGCGGGAGGGGGGTCAGCAAAAACATTCAGTACTTC
NA,TRBV19,16,TRBJ2-2,TRBD2,CASSIEPGGNTGELFF,TGTGCCAGTAGTATAGAGCCGGGGGGGAACACCGGGGAGCTGTTTTTT
NA,TRBV7-8,16,TRBJ2-2,TRBD1,CASSLTGGLNTGELFF,TGTGCCAGCAGCTTAACAGGGGGCCTGAACACCGGGGAGCTGTTTTTT
once,TRBV6-5,14,TRBJ1-4,NA,CASSVTVANEKLFF,TGTGCCAGCAGCGTGACAGTGGCTAATGAAAAACTGTTTTTT
few,TRBV4-1,14,TRBJ2-1,NA,CASSQAAMGDEQFF,TGCGCCAGCAGCCAAGCTGCCATGGGCGATGAGCAGTTCTTC
few,TRBV6-1,14,TRBJ1-5,NA,CASSDRGGNQPQHF,TGTGCCAGCAGTGATAGAGGGGGCAATCAGCCCCAGCATTTT
NA,TRBV20-1,14,TRBJ1-1,TRBD1,CSASSRTGGTEAFF,TGCAGTGCTAGTTCCCGGACAGGGGGCACTGAAGCTTTCTTT
NA,TRBV12-5,16,TRBJ2-2,TRBD2,CASGLVLAGVSGELFF,TGTGCTAGTGGTTTGGTGCTAGCGGGAGTCTCCGGGGAGCTGTTTTTT
NA,TRBV19,15,TRBJ2-5,NA,CASSNGMADQETQYF,TGTGCCAGTAGTAACGGAATGGCGGACCAAGAGACCCAGTACTTC
once,TRBV2,15,TRBJ1-5,TRBD1,CASSPDRGRNQPQHF,TGTGCCAGCAGTCCCGACAGGGGAAGGAATCAGCCCCAGCATTTT
NA,TRBV28,16,TRBJ2-4,TRBD1,CASSLQGAGAKNIQYF,TGTGCCAGCAGTTTACAGGGGGCAGGGGCCAAAAACATTCAGTACTTC
NA,TRBV27,15,TRBJ2-7,TRBD2,CASSWTSGRYYEQYF,TGTGCCAGCAGTTGGACTAGCGGGAGGTACTACGAGCAGTACTTC
once,TRBV28,14,TRBJ1-5,NA,CASSWRQSNQPQHF,TGTGCCAGCAGTTGGAGACAGAGCAATCAGCCCCAGCATTTT
NA,TRBV4-2,15,TRBJ1-5,NA,CASSQEKGPNQPQHF,TGTGCCAGCAGCCAAGAAAAGGGTCCTAATCAGCCCCAGCATTTT
NA,TRBV30,15,TRBJ1-5,TRBD1,CAWSETGGINQPQHF,TGTGCCTGGAGCGAGACAGGGGGCATCAATCAGCCCCAGCATTTT
once,TRBV7-2,16,TRBJ1-5,NA,CASSLGLDLGNQPQHF,TGTGCCAGCAGCTTAGGGTTGGATTTGGGCAATCAGCCCCAGCATTTT
NA,TRBV4-1,14,TRBJ2-7,NA,CASSLVVGVYEQYF,TGCGCCAGCAGCCTCGTAGTCGGGGTCTACGAGCAGTACTTC
NA,TRBV3-1/TRBV3-2,16,TRBJ1-6,NA,CASGMGRSSYNSPLHF,TGTGCCAGCGGGATGGGCAGAAGCTCCTATAATTCACCCCTCCACTTT
NA,TRBV7-9,14,TRBJ2-2,NA,CASSPWTYTGELFF,TGTGCCAGCAGTCCCTGGACTTACACCGGGGAGCTGTTTTTT
NA,TRBV24-1,18,TRBJ2-1,TRBD1,CATSDRTMDRGSYNEQFF,TGTGCCACCAGTGATCGCACAATGGACAGGGGCTCCTACAATGAGCAGTTCTTC
once,TRBV6-5,14,TRBJ2-7,NA,CASRLEGQSGKQYF,TGTGCCAGCCGCCTGGAGGGGCAAAGTGGCAAGCAGTACTTC
NA,TRBV2,14,TRBJ2-3,NA,CASSPTGRTDTQYF,TGTGCCAGCAGCCCGACAGGTCGCACAGATACGCAGTATTTT